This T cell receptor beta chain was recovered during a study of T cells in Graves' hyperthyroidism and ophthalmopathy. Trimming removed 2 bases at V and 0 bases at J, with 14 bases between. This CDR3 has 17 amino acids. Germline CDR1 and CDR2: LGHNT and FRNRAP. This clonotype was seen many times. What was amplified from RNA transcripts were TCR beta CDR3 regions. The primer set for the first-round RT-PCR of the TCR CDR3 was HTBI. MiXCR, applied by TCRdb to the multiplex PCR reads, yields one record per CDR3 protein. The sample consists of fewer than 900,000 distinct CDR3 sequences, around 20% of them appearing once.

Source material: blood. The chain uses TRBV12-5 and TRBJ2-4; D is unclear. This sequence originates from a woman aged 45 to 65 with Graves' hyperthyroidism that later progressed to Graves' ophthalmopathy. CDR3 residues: CASGLPHYGLAKNIQYF. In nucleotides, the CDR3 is TGTGCTAGTGGTTTGCCACACTACGGCTTAGCCAAAAACATTCAGTACTTC. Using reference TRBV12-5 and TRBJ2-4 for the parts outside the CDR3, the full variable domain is DARVTQTPRHKVTEMGQEVTMRCQPILGHNTVFWYRQTMMQGLELLAYFRNRAPLDDSGMPKDRFSAEMPDATLATLKIQPSEPRDSAVYFCASGLPHYGLAKNIQYFGAGTRLSVL.